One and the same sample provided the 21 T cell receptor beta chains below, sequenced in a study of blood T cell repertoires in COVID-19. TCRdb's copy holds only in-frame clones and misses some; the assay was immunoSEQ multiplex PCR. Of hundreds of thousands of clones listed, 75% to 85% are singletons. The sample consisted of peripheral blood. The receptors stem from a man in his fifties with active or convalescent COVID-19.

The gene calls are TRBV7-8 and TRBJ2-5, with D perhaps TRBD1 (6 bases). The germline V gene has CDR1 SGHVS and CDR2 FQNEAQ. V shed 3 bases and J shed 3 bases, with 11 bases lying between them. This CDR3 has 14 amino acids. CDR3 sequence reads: CASSFTGTKETQYF. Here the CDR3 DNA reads TGTGCCAGCAGCTTCACAGGGACCAAAGAGACCCAGTACTTC.

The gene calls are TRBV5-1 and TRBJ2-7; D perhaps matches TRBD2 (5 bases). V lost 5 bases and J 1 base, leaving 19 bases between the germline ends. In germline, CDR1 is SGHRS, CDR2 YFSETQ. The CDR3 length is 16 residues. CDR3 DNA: TGCGCCAGCAGTCCCGCTGGCGCATCGGGGTCCTACGAGCAGTACTTC. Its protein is CASSPAGASGSYEQYF. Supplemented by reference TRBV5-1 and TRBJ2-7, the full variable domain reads KAGVTQTPRYLIKTRGQQVTLSCSPISGHRSVSWYQQTPGQGLQFLFEYFSETQRNKGNFPGRFSGRQFSNSRSEMNVSTLELGDSALYLCASSPAGASGSYEQYFGPGTRLTVT.

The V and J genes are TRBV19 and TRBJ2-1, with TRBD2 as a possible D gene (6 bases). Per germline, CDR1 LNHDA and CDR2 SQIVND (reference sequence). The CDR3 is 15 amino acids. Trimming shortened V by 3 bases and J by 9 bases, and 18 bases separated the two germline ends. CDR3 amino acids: CASSMLAEGGSEQFF. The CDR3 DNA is TGTGCCAGTAGTATGTTAGCGGAAGGAGGCAGTGAGCAGTTCTTC.

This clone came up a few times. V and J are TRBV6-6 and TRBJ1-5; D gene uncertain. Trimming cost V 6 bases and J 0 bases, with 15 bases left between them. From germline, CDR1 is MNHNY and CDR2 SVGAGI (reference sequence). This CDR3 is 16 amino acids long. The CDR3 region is CASRRNPGNSNQPQHF. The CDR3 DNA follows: TGTGCCAGCAGGAGAAATCCGGGGAATAGCAATCAGCCCCAGCATTTT.

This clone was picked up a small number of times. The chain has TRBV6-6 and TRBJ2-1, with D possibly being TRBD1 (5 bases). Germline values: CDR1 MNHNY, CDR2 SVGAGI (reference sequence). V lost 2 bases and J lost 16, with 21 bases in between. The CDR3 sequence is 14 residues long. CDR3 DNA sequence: TGTGCCAGCAGTTACAGTCAACCCGGACAAGAATATTTCTTC. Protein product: CASSYSQPGQEYFF.

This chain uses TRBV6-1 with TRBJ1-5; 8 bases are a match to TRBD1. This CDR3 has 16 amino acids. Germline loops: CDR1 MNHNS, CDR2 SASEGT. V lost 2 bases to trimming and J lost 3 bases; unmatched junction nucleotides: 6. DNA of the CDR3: TGTGCCAGCAGTGAAAGCCGGGACAGGTTCAATCAGCCCCAGCATTTT. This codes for CASSESRDRFNQPQHF.

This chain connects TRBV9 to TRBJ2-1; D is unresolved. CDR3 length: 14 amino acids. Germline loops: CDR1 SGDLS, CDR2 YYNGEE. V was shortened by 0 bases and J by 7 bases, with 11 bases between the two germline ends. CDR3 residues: CASSVVPSTNEQFF. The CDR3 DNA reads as TGTGCCAGCAGCGTAGTTCCCTCGACAAATGAGCAGTTCTTC.

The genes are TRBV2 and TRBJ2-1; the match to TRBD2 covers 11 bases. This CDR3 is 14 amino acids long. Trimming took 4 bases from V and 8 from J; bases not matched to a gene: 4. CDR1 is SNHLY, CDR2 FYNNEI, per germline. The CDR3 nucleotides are TGTGCCAGCAGTGCTAGCGGGAGGAGCGATGAGCAGTTCTTC. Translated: CASSASGRSDEQFF.

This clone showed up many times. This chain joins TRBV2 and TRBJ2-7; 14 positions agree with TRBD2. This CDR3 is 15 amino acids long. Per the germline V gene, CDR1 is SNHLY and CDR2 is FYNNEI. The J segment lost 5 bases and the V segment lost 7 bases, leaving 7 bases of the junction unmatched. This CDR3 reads CASNEGTSGSDEQYF. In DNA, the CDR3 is TGTGCCAGCAACGAGGGGACTAGCGGGAGTGACGAGCAGTACTTC. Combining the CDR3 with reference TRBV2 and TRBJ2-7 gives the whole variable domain EPEVTQTPSHQVTQMGQEVILRCVPISNHLYFYWYRQILGQKVEFLVSFYNNEISEKSEIFDDQFSVERPDGSNFTLKIRSTKLEDSAMYFCASNEGTSGSDEQYFGPGTRLTVT.

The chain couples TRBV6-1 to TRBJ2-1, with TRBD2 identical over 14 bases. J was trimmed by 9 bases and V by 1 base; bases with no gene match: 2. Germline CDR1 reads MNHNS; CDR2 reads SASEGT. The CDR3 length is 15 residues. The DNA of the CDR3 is TGTGCCAGCAGTGAAGGACTAGCGGGAGGGTCTGAGCAGTTCTTC. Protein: CASSEGLAGGSEQFF.

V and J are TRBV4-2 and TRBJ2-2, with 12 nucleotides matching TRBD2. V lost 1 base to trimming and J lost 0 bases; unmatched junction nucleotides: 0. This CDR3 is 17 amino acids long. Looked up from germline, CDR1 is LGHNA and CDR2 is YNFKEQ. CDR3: CASSQGLAGANTGELFF. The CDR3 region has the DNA TGTGCCAGCAGCCAAGGACTAGCGGGAGCGAACACCGGGGAGCTGTTTTTT.

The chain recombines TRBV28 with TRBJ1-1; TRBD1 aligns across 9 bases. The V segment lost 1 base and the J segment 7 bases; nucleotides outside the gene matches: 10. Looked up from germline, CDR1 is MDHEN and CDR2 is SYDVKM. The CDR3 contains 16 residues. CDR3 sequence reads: CASSLFLQGAGDEAFF. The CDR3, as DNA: TGTGCCAGCAGTTTATTCTTACAGGGGGCGGGGGATGAAGCTTTCTTT.

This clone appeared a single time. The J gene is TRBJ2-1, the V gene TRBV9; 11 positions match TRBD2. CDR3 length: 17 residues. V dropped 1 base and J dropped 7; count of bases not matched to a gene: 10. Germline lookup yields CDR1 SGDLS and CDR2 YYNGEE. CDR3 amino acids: CASSVFSGREGLNEQFF. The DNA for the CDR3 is TGTGCCAGCAGCGTATTTAGCGGGAGGGAGGGGTTGAATGAGCAGTTCTTC.

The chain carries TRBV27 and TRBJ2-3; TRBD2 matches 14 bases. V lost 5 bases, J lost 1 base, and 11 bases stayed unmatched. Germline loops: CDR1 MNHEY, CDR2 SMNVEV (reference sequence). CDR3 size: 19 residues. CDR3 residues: CASSPRLAGGTVGTDTQYF. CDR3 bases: TGTGCCAGCAGTCCCCGACTAGCGGGAGGGACTGTGGGCACAGATACGCAGTATTTT.

Written as DNA, the CDR3 is TGTGCCAGCAGCTACACGGGACAGGTGCGCTATGGCTACACCTTC. Its translation is CASSYTGQVRYGYTF. The gene calls are TRBV7-2 and TRBJ1-2; 8 bases map to TRBD1. With V trimmed by 4 bases and J by 4 bases, 8 bases remained unmatched. This CDR3 has 15 amino acids. CDR1 is SGHTA, CDR2 FQGNSA, per germline.

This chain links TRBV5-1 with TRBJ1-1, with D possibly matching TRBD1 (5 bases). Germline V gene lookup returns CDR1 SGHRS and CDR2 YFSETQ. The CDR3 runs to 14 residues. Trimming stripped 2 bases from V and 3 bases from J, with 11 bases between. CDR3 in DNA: TGCGCCAGCAGCTTACGGACGGGGGACACTGAAGCTTTCTTT. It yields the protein CASSLRTGDTEAFF.

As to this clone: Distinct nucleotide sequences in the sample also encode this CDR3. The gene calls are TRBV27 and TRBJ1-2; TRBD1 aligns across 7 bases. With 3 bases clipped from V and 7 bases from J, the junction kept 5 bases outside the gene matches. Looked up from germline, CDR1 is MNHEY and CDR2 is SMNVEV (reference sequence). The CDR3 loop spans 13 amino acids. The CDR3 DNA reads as TGTGCCAGCAGTTTCCGACAGGGAGGTGGCTACACCTTC. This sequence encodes CASSFRQGGGYTF.

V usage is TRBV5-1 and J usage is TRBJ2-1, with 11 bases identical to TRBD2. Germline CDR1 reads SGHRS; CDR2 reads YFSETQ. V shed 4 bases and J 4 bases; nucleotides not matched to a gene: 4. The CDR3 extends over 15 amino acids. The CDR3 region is CASSLGLAEYNEQFF. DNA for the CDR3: TGCGCCAGCAGCCTGGGACTAGCGGAGTACAATGAGCAGTTCTTC.

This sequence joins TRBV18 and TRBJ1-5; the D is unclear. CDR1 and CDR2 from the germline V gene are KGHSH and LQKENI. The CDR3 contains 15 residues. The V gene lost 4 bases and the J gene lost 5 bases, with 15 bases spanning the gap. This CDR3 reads CASSRLRVIDQPQHF. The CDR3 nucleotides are TGTGCCAGCTCACGGCTACGGGTTATCGATCAGCCCCAGCATTTT.

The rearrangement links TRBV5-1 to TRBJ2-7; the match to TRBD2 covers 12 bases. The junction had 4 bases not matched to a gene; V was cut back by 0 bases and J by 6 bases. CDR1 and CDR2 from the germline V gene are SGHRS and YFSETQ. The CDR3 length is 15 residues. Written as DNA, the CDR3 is TGCGCCAGCAGCTTGGTGGCTAGCGGGAGGGCCGAGCAGTACTTC. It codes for CASSLVASGRAEQYF.

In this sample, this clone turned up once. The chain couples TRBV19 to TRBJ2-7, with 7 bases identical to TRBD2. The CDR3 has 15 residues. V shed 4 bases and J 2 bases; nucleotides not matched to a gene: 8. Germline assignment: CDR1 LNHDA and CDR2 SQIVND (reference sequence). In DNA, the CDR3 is TGTGCCAGTAGTAGATCTAGCGGCCGGACCTACGAGCAGTACTTC. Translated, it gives CASSRSSGRTYEQYF.